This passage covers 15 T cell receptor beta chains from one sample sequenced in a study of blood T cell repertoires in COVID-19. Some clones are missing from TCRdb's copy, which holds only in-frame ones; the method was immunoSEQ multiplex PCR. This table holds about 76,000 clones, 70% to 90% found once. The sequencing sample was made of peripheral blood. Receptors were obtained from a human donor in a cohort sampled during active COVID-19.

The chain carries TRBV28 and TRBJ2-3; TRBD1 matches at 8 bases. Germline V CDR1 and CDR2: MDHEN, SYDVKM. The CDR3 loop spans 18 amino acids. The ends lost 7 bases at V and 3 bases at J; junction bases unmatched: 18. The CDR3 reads CASTQGTRQGRRTDTQYF. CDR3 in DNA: TGTGCCAGCACCCAAGGGACCCGACAGGGGAGGAGGACAGATACGCAGTATTTT.

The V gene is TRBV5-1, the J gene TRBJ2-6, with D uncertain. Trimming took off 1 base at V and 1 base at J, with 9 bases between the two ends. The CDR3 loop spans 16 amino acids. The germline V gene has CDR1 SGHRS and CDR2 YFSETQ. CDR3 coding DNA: TGCGCCAGCAGCTTGTCGTCCGCGTCTGGGGCCAACGTCCTGACTTTC. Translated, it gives CASSLSSASGANVLTF.

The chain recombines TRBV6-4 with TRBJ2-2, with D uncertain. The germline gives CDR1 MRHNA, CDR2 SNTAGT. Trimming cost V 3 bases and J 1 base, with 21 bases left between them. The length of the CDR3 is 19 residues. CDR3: CASSDFSSNSSLNTGELFF. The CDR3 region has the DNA TGTGCCAGCAGTGATTTCTCCAGCAACAGTTCCTTGAACACCGGGGAGCTGTTTTTT.

This chain's CDR3 is CASSTGQSSYEQYF. CDR3 bases: TGCGCCAGCAGCACCGGACAGAGCTCCTACGAGCAGTACTTC. V is TRBV5-1 and J is TRBJ2-7; D might be TRBD1 (6 bases). The CDR3 has 14 residues. Trimming took off 4 bases at V and 0 bases at J, with 11 bases between the two ends. Germline CDR1 is SGHRS and CDR2 is YFSETQ.

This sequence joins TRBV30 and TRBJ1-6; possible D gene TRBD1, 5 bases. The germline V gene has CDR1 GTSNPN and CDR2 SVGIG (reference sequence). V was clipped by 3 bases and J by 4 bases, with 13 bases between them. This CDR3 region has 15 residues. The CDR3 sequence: CAWRRSRGYNSPLHF. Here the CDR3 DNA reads TGTGCCTGGAGACGGAGTCGGGGGTATAATTCACCCCTCCACTTT.

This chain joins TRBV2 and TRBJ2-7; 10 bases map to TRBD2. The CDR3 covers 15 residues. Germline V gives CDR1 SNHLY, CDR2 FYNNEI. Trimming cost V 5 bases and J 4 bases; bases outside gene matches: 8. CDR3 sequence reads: CASSPSLAGPYEQYF. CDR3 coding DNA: TGTGCCAGCAGTCCATCACTAGCGGGGCCGTACGAGCAGTACTTC.

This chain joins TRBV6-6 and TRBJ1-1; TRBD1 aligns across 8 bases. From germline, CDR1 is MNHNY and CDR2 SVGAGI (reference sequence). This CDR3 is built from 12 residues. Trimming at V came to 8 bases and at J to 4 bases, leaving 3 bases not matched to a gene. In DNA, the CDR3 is TGTGCCAGCGGTACAGGGGGCACTGAAGCTTTCTTT. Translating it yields CASGTGGTEAFF.

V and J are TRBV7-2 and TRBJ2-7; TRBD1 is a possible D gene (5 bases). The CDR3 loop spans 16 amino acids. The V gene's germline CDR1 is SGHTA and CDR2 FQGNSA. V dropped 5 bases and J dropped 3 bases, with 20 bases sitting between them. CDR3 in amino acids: CASSPKRGLGHYEQYF. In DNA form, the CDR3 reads TGTGCCAGCAGCCCCAAAAGGGGTCTGGGGCACTACGAGCAGTACTTC.

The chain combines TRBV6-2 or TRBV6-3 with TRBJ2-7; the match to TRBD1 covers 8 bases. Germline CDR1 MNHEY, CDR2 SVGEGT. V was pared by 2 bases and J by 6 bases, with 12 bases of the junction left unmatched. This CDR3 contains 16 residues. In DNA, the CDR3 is TGTGCCAGCAGTTACCCGCCACAGGGGGTTTGGGGCGAGCAGTACTTC. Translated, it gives CASSYPPQGVWGEQYF.

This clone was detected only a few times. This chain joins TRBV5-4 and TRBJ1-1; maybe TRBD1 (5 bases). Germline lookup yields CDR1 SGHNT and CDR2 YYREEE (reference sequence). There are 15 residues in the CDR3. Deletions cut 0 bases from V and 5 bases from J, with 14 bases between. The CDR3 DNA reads TGTGCCAGCAGCTTGGCCCCAGGGTTCGGGACTGAAGCTTTCTTT. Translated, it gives CASSLAPGFGTEAFF.

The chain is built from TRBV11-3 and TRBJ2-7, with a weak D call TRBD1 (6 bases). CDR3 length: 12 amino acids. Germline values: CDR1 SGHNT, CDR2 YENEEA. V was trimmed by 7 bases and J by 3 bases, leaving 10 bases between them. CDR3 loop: CASTDRGYEQYF. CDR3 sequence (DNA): TGTGCCAGCACGGACAGAGGCTACGAGCAGTACTTC.

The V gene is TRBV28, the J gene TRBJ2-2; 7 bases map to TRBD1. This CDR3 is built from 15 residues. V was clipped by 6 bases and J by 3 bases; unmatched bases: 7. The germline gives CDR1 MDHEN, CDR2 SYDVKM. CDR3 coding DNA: TGTGCCAGCAGCCCCGGGACAGACTACACCGGGGAGCTGTTTTTT. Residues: CASSPGTDYTGELFF.

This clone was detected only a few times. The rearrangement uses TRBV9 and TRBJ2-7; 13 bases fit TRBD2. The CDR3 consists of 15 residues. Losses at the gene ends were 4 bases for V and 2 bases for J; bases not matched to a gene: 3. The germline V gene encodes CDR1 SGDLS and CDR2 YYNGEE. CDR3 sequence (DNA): TGTGCCAGCAGCAAACTAGCGGGGGGGGCCTACGAGCAGTACTTC. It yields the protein CASSKLAGGAYEQYF.

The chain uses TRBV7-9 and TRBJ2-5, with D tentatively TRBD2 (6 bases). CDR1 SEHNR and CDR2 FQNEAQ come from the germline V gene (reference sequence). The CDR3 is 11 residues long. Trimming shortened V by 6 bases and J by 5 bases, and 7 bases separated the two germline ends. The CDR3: CASSGGETQYF. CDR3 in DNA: TGTGCCAGCAGTGGGGGGGAGACCCAGTACTTC.

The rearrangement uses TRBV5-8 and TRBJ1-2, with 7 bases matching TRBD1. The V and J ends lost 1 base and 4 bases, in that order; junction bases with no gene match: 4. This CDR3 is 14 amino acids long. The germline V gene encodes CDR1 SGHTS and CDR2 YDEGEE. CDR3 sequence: CASSLLGGSYGYTF. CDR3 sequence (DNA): TGTGCCAGCAGCTTGCTAGGGGGCAGCTATGGCTACACCTTC.